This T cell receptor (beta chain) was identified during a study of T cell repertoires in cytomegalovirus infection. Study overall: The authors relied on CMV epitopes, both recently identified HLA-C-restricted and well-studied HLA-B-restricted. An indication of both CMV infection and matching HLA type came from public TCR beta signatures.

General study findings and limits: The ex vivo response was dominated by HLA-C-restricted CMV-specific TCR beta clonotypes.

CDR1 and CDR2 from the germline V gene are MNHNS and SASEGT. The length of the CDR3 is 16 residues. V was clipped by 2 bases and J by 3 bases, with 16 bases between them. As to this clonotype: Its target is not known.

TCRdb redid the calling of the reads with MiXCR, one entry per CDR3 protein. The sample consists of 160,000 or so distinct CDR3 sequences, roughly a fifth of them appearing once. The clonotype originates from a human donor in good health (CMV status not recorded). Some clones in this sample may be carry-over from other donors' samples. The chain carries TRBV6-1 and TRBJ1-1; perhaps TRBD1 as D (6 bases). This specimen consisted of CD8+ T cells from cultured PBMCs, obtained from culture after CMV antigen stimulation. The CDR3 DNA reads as TGTGCCAGCAGTGAATCGGGGCAGGGGAGCCACACTGAAGCTTTCTTT. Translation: CASSESGQGSHTEAFF.